A selection of T cell receptor beta chains follows, all from one sample in a study of cytomegalovirus exposure and HLA in healthy donors. The data were produced by immunoSEQ multiplex PCR, yet TCRdb's version contains in-frame clones alone and is incomplete. There are about 87,000 clones in the sample, with 15% held by the top ten. The sample was PBMCs. These receptor sequences come from a man aged 45-65 years in good health and CMV-seropositive. CDR3s include the opening cysteine and the closing phenylalanine or tryptophan. The D gene is left open where the match is weak.

TRBJ1-4,NA,TRBV7-9,TGTGCCAGCAGCGCCCAGGGATTGGAAAAACTGTTTTTT,CASSAQGLEKLFF
TRBJ2-3,NA,TRBV29-1,TGCAGCGTCCCGTCTCGGACTAGCACAGATACGCAGTATTTT,CSVPSRTSTDTQYF
TRBJ1-1,NA,TRBV5-4,TGTGCCAGCAGCCGGGGACAGAACACTGAAGCTTTCTTT,CASSRGQNTEAFF
TRBJ2-7,NA,TRBV6-1,TGTGCCAGCATTCCCCGGACGGGGACCTACGAGCAGTACTTC,CASIPRTGTYEQYF
TRBJ1-2,NA,TRBV6-5,TGTGCCAGCAGTTACTCGAGTGGCAGGGTCGCGTCTGGCTACACCTTC,CASSYSSGRVASGYTF
TRBJ2-7,NA,TRBV11-2,TGTGCCAGCAGAATGACAATCCACGAGCAGTACTTC,CASRMTIHEQYF
TRBJ1-3,TRBD1,TRBV9,TGTGCCAGCAGCGTAGAGGGGGCGTCCCTCTCTGGAAACACCATATATTTT,CASSVEGASLSGNTIYF
TRBJ1-4,TRBD1,TRBV28,TGTGCCAGCAGTTTGGGACAGGTGGGGAAACTGTTTTTT,CASSLGQVGKLFF
TRBJ2-1,TRBD2,TRBV2,TGTGCTTCGCGAGGGACTAGCGGGATCAATGAGCAGTTCTTC,CASRGTSGINEQFF
TRBJ1-5,TRBD1,TRBV5-1,TGCGCCAGCAGTAGGACAGGGGATAGCAATCAGCCCCAGCATTTT,CASSRTGDSNQPQHF
TRBJ2-2,TRBD1,TRBV10-2,TGCGCCAGCAGTGAGTTCCAGGGGGCTGACACCGGGGAGCTGTTTTTT,CASSEFQGADTGELFF
TRBJ2-5,TRBD1,TRBV9,TGTGCCAGCAGCTCCCGAGGGGGCGAATTGGAGACCCAGTACTTC,CASSSRGGELETQYF
TRBJ1-1,NA,TRBV5-6,TGTGCCAGCAGTGTTATAAACACTGAAGCTTTCTTT,CASSVINTEAFF
TRBJ2-7,NA,TRBV15,TGTGCCACCAGCAGAGATTATGGCCAGGGGATCGGCGAGCAGTACTTC,CATSRDYGQGIGEQYF
TRBJ2-1,TRBD2,TRBV4-3,TGCGCCAGCAGCCAAGCCTACCAGCTAGCGGGAGGCCCGGAGTTCTTC,CASSQAYQLAGGPEFF
TRBJ2-5,TRBD2,TRBV5-5,TGTGCCAGCAGCTGGGGGGGACTAGCGGGAGTAAAGACCCAGTACTTC,CASSWGGLAGVKTQYF
TRBJ1-5,NA,TRBV4-1,TGCGCCAGCAGCCAAGATGGGGGGGATCAGCCCCAGCATTTT,CASSQDGGDQPQHF
TRBJ1-2,TRBD1,TRBV6-1,TGTGCCAGCAGTGGTCGGACAGGGACATTAGATGGCTACACCTTC,CASSGRTGTLDGYTF
TRBJ1-3,NA,TRBV4-3,TGCGCCAGCAGCCAAGATCATATGGCAGCGAGCTCTGGAAACACCATATATTTT,CASSQDHMAASSGNTIYF
TRBJ1-2,NA,TRBV4-3,TGCGCCAGCAGCCAAGTAGACAGGAACTATGGCTACACCTTC,CASSQVDRNYGYTF
TRBJ2-2,NA,TRBV2,TGTGCCAGCGTGCAAGAGGCAAGCAACACCGGGGAGCTGTTTTTT,CASVQEASNTGELFF
TRBJ2-1,TRBD2,TRBV6-1,TGTGCCAGCAGTGAATTTGGGACTAGCGGTATCTACAATGAGCAGTTCTTC,CASSEFGTSGIYNEQFF
TRBJ2-7,NA,TRBV29-1,TGCAGCGTACTGACCGGAGACAGGACCTACGAGCAGTACTTC,CSVLTGDRTYEQYF
TRBJ1-3,NA,TRBV9,TGTGCCAGCAGCGTAGAGGCAGGGCGTCCTGGAAACACCATATATTTT,CASSVEAGRPGNTIYF
TRBJ1-2,NA,TRBV4-2,TGTGCCAGCAGCCCAGTGGGGGAGGCTAACTATGGCTACACCTTC,CASSPVGEANYGYTF
TRBJ2-1,NA,TRBV2,TGTGCCAGCAGTGAGAGGTGGAACAATGAGCAGTTCTTC,CASSERWNNEQFF
TRBJ2-1,NA,TRBV9,TGTGCCAGCAGCGTAGTGAGCTCCTACAATGAGCAGTTCTTC,CASSVVSSYNEQFF
TRBJ2-7,TRBD2,TRBV11-2,TGTGCCAGCAGCCCGCTGAGCGGGAGGGGGGTCTACGAGCAGTACTTC,CASSPLSGRGVYEQYF
TRBJ2-5,TRBD1,TRBV5-1,TGCGCCAGCAGCCCAGACAGGGTTCAAGAGACCCAGTACTTC,CASSPDRVQETQYF
TRBJ1-1,NA,TRBV18,TGTGCCAGCTCACCAAGGCAGGGCGCTGAAGCTTTCTTT,CASSPRQGAEAFF
TRBJ1-1,TRBD1,TRBV6-6,TGTGCCAGCGCACAGGGGTACGGCATGAACACTGAAGCTTTCTTT,CASAQGYGMNTEAFF
TRBJ1-2,NA,TRBV29-1,TGCAGCGTTGCTGAGGGATTAACCTTAAGGGACTATGGCTACACCTTC,CSVAEGLTLRDYGYTF
TRBJ2-1,TRBD2,TRBV29-1,TGCAGCGTTGCTCCGGCCGGGACTAGGTACAATGAGCAGTTCTTC,CSVAPAGTRYNEQFF
TRBJ2-7,NA,TRBV6-5,TGTGCCAGCAGTTACCTGCCCAGGGTCTATCTCGAGCAGTACTTC,CASSYLPRVYLEQYF
TRBJ2-6,NA,TRBV30,TGTGCCTGGAGTGTACAGGGACCCTCTGGGGCCAACGTCCTGACTTTC,CAWSVQGPSGANVLTF
TRBJ1-5,NA,TRBV27,TGTGCCAGCAGTACCCGGACAGACAATCAGCCCCAGCATTTT,CASSTRTDNQPQHF
TRBJ1-1,NA,TRBV7-9,TGTGCCAGCAGCTTAGAGCCCCTCACTGAAGCTTTCTTT,CASSLEPLTEAFF
TRBJ2-3,NA,TRBV7-6,TGTGCCAGCAGCTCCATCACAGATACGCAGTATTTT,CASSSITDTQYF
TRBJ2-3,TRBD2,TRBV9,TGTGCCAGCAGCGTAGAGCGGGAGGCCAAATATGTCACAGATACGCAGTATTTT,CASSVEREAKYVTDTQYF
TRBJ1-3,NA,TRBV11-3,TGTGCCAGCAGTCCCACGGTTGGAAACACCATATATTTT,CASSPTVGNTIYF
TRBJ2-7,TRBD2,TRBV4-2,TGTGCCAGCAGCCAAGGGGGACTAGCTGCTAACGAGCAGTACTTC,CASSQGGLAANEQYF
TRBJ2-2,NA,TRBV9,TGTGCCAGCAGCGTTGGGCCAAACACCGGGGAGCTGTTTTTT,CASSVGPNTGELFF
TRBJ2-5,NA,TRBV4-3,TGCGCCAGCAGCCAAGGTGGAGTAGGCCGGGGAGAGACCCAGTACTTC,CASSQGGVGRGETQYF
TRBJ1-2,TRBD1,TRBV29-1,TGCAGCGTGACAGGGATTAACTATGGCTACACCTTC,CSVTGINYGYTF
TRBJ1-2,NA,TRBV2,TGTGCCAGCAGGGACTTTACTGGCTATGGCTACACCTTC,CASRDFTGYGYTF
TRBJ1-1,NA,TRBV19,TGTGCCAGTAGTATATTCCAGAACACTGAAGCTTTCTTT,CASSIFQNTEAFF